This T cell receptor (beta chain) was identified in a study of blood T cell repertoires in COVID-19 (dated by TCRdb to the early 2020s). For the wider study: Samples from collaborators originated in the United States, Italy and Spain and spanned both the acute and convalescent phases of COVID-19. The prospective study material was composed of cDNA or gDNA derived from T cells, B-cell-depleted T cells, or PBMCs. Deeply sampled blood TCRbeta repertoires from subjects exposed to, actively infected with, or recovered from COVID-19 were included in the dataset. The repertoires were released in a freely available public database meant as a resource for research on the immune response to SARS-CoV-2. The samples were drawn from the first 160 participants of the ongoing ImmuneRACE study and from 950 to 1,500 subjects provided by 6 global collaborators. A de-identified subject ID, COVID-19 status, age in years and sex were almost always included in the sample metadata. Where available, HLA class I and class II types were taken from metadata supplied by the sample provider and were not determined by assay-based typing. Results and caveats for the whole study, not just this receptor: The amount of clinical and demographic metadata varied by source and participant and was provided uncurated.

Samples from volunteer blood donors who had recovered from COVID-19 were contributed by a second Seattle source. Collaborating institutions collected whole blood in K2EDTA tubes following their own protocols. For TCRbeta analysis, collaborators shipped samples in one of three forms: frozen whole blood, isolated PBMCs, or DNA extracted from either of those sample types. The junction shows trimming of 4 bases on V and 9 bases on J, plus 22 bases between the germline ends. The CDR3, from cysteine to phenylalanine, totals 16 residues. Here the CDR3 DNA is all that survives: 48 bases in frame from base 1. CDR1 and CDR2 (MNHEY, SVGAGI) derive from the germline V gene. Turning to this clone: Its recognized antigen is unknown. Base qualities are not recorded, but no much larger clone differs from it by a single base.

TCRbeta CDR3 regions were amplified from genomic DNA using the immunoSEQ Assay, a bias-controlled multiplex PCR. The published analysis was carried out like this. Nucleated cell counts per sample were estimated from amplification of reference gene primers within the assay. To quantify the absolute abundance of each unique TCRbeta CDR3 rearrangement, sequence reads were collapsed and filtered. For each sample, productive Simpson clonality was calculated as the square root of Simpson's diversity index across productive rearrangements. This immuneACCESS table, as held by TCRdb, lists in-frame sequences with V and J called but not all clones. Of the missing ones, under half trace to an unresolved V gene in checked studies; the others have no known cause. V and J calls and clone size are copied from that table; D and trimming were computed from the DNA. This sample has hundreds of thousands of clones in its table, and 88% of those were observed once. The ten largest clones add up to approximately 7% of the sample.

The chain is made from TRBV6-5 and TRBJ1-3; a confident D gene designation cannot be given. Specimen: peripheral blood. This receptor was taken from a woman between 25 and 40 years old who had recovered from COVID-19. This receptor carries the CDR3 CASSSQASLVGGTIYF. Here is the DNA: TGTGCCAGCAGTTCCCAGGCCTCTCTAGTTGGAGGCACCATATATTTT.